These 10 T cell receptor beta chains were all obtained from the same sample, sequenced in a study of blood T cell repertoires in COVID-19 (TCRdb year 2020). Receptors were amplified or captured by the immunoSEQ multiplex PCR assay. TCRdb obtained this table from immuneACCESS and retained in-frame rearrangements with V and J assigned. These tables miss some clones; where compared with another copy, unresolved V genes account for less than half of the shortfall, and the remainder is unexplained. The sample records around 200,000 clones, about 86% of which are singletons. The ten largest make up around 14% of the sample. The sequenced sample consisted of peripheral blood. Receptors were obtained from a man aged 30 to 45 with active or convalescent COVID-19.

A single count supports this clone. The chain carries TRBV25-1 and TRBJ2-1, with D unresolved. The CDR3 totals 15 residues. CDR1 is MGHDK and CDR2 is SYGVNS in the germline V gene. With 6 bases removed from V and 2 bases from J, the gap between germline ends came to 14 bases. The CDR3 sequence is CASSGYRAAYNEQFF. The CDR3 bases are TGTGCCAGCAGCGGTTACCGAGCCGCCTACAATGAGCAGTTCTTC. The full variable domain, completed using reference TRBV25-1 and TRBJ2-1, is EADIYQTPRYLVIGTGKKITLECSQTMGHDKMYWYQQDPGMELHLIHYSYGVNSTEKGDLSSESTVSRIRTEHFPLTLESARPSHTSQYLCASSGYRAAYNEQFFGPGTRLTVL.

The chain couples TRBV28 to TRBJ1-5; weak D call: TRBD1 (5 bases). The V gene lost 2 bases and the J gene lost 2 bases, with 7 bases spanning the gap. The CDR3 length is 14 residues. Germline-derived CDR1 and CDR2 are MDHEN and SYDVKM. CDR3 DNA: TGTGCCAGCAGTTTAAAACAGGGCAATCAGCCCCAGCATTTT. It yields the protein CASSLKQGNQPQHF. Full variable domain (missing parts from reference TRBV28 and TRBJ1-5): DVKVTQSSRYLVKRTGEKVFLECVQDMDHENMFWYRQDPGLGLRLIYFSYDVKMKEKGDIPEGYSVSREKKERFSLILESASTNQTSMYLCASSLKQGNQPQHFGDGTRLSIL.

This chain uses TRBV6-5 with TRBJ2-2; no clear D gene. The V end was cut by 6 bases, the J end by 7 bases, with 9 bases between. This CDR3 region has 12 residues. Germline V lookup: CDR1 MNHEY, CDR2 SVGAGI. This chain's CDR3 is CASRRRGGELFF. The CDR3 bases are TGTGCCAGCAGACGGCGAGGCGGGGAGCTGTTTTTT.

The CDR3 protein is CASSLKGKSSGNTIYF. The DNA for the CDR3 is TGTGCCAGCAGCTTAAAGGGGAAGAGCTCTGGAAACACCATATATTTT. The V and J genes are TRBV7-9 and TRBJ1-3; possibly TRBD1 for D (5 bases). The germline V and J ends were trimmed by 2 bases and 0 bases, with 11 bases remaining between them. The germline gives CDR1 SEHNR, CDR2 FQNEAQ (reference sequence). The CDR3 extends over 16 amino acids.

The chain is built from TRBV6-5 and TRBJ1-2; the match to TRBD1 covers 12 bases. V lost 4 bases to trimming and J lost 6 bases; unmatched junction nucleotides: 3. The CDR3 is 14 amino acids. Germline CDR1 and CDR2: MNHEY and SVGAGI. The DNA for the CDR3 is TGTGCCAGCAGTTGGGACAGGGGGCCCGATGGCTACACCTTC. This translates into CASSWDRGPDGYTF.

The chain joins TRBV24-1 to TRBJ1-2, with TRBD1 identical over 8 bases. This CDR3 has 15 residues. V shed 1 base, J shed 4 bases, and the junction held 4 bases outside the gene matches. Germline V gives CDR1 KGHDR, CDR2 SFDVKD. As DNA, the CDR3 is TGTGCCACCAGTGATTTTCCAGACAGGGGCTATGGCTACACCTTC. Its protein product is CATSDFPDRGYGYTF.

The chain has TRBV5-1 and TRBJ1-3; D is perhaps TRBD1 (6 bases). The CDR3 is 14 residues long. Trimming took off 8 bases at V and 4 bases at J, with 16 bases between the two ends. The V gene's germline CDR1 is SGHRS and CDR2 YFSETQ. CDR3 region: CASTQGNDGNTIYF. The DNA of the CDR3 is TGCGCCAGTACGCAGGGGAACGACGGAAACACCATATATTTT.

The chain couples TRBV7-9 to TRBJ1-1, with TRBD1 identical over 8 bases. Germline assignment: CDR1 SEHNR and CDR2 FQNEAQ (reference sequence). J was trimmed by 0 bases and V by 2 bases; bases with no gene match: 8. The CDR3 runs 17 residues. CDR3 sequence reads: CASSLPTGGGMNTEAFF. In DNA, the CDR3 is TGTGCCAGCAGCTTACCCACAGGGGGAGGGATGAACACTGAAGCTTTCTTT. The complete variable domain, with remaining parts taken from reference TRBV7-9 and TRBJ1-1, reads DTGVSQNPRHKITKRGQNVTFRCDPISEHNRLYWYRQTLGQGPEFLTYFQNEAQLEKSRLLSDRFSAERPKGSFSTLEIQRTEQGDSAMYLCASSLPTGGGMNTEAFFGQGTRLTVV.

The chain links TRBV5-4 to TRBJ1-1, with 8 bases fitting TRBD1. Germline trimming cut 4 bases from V and 0 bases from J; bases unmatched to any gene: 5. CDR3 length: 15 residues. The V gene's germline CDR1 is SGHNT and CDR2 YYREEE (reference sequence). The CDR3 sequence: CASSLRQGMNTEAFF. The CDR3 DNA follows: TGTGCCAGCAGCCTAAGACAGGGGATGAACACTGAAGCTTTCTTT.

Only one count was recorded for this clone. J is TRBJ2-1 and V is TRBV27; 8 bases align to TRBD2. This CDR3 is built from 14 residues. J was trimmed by 8 bases and V by 8 bases; bases with no gene match: 11. CDR1 and CDR2 (germline): MNHEY, SMNVEV (reference sequence). In DNA form, the CDR3 reads TGTGCCAGCCACCTCGGGAGGGCCAGCGATGAGCAGTTCTTC. Translated, it gives CASHLGRASDEQFF.